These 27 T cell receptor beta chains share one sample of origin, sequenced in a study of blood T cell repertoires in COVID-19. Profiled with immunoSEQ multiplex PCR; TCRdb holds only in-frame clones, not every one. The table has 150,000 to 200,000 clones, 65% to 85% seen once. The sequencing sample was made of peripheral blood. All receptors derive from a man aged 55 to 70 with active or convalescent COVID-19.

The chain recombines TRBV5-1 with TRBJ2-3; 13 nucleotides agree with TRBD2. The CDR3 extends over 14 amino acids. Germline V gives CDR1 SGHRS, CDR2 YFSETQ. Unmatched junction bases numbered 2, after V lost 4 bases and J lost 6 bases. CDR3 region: CASSTTSGGDTQYF. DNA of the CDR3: TGCGCCAGCAGCACGACTAGCGGGGGGGATACGCAGTATTTT.

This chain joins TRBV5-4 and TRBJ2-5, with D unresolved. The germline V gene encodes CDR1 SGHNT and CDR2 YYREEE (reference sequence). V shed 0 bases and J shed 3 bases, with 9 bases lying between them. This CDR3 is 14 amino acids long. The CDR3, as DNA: TGTGCCAGCAGCTTGGGAGGTGTGGAAGAGACCCAGTACTTC. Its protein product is CASSLGGVEETQYF.

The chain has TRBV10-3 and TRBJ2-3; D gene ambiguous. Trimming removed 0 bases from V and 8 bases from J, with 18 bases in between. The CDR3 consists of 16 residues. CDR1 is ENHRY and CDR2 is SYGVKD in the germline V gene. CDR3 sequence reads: CAISESETRIAVTQYF. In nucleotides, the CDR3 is TGTGCCATCAGTGAGTCAGAAACCCGTATCGCAGTTACGCAGTATTTT.

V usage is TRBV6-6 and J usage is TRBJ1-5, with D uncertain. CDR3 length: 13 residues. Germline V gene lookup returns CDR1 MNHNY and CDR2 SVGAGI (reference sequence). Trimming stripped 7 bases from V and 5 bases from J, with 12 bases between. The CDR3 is CASMVSGDQPQHF. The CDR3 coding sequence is TGTGCCAGCATGGTTAGCGGTGATCAGCCCCAGCATTTT.

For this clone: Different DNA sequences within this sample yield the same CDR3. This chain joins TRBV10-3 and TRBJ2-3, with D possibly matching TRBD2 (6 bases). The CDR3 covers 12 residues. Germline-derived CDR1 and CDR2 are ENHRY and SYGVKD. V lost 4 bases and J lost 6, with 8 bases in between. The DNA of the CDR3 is TGTGCCATCAGTGGTCGGGGGGATACGCAGTATTTT. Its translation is CAISGRGDTQYF.

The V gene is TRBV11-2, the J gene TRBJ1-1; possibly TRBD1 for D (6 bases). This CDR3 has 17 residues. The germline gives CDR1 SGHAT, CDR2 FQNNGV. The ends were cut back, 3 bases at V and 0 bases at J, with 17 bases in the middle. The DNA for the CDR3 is TGTGCCAGCAGCTTCCCTTACCCCGGGACACTGAACACTGAAGCTTTCTTT. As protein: CASSFPYPGTLNTEAFF.

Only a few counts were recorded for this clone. CDR3: CASSSWDRGLTEAFF. CDR3 nucleotide sequence: TGTGCCAGCAGCAGCTGGGACAGGGGGCTTACTGAAGCTTTCTTT. This chain links TRBV3-1 (or the pseudogene TRBV3-2) with TRBJ1-1; 12 bases map to TRBD1. The germline V gene encodes CDR1 LGHDT and CDR2 YNNKEL (reference sequence). This CDR3 contains 15 residues. The trim removed 5 bases at V and 5 bases at J, leaving 6 bases unmatched.

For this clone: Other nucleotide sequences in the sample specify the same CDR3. The CDR3 loop is CASSPTGGNQPQHF. The CDR3 DNA follows: TGTGCCAGCTCACCGACAGGGGGAAATCAGCCCCAGCATTTT. V gene TRBV18 combines with J gene TRBJ1-5; 9 positions agree with TRBD1. The V segment lost 3 bases and the J segment 4 bases; nucleotides outside the gene matches: 1. The germline CDR1 and CDR2 sequences are KGHSH and LQKENI. CDR3 length: 14 residues.

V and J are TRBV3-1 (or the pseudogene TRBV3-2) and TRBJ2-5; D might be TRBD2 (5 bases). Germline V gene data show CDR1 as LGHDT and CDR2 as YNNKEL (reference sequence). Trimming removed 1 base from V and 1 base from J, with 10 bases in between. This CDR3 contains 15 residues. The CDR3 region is CASSQVNGIQETQYF. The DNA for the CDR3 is TGTGCCAGCAGCCAAGTGAACGGGATCCAAGAGACCCAGTACTTC.

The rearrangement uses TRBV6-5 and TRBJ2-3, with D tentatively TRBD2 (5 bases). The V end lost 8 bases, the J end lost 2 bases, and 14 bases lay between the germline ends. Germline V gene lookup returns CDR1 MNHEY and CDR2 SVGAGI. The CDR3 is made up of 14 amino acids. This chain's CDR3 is CASSPGVDTDTQYF. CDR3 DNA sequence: TGTGCCAGCTCGCCCGGGGTGGACACAGATACGCAGTATTTT.

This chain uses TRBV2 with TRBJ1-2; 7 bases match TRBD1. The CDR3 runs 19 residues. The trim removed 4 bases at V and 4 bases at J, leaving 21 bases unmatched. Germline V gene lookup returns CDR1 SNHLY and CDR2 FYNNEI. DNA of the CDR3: TGTGCCAGCAGTGTTACTTCGGCGGCAGGGGGAAGTGGGGCCTATGGCTACACCTTC. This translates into CASSVTSAAGGSGAYGYTF.

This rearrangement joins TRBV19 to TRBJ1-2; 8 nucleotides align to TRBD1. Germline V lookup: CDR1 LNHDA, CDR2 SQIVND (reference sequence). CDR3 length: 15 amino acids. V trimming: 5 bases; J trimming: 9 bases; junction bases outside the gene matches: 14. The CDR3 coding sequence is TGTGCCAGTAGTGCCAGACAGGGGCGGTCGTGGAGCTACACCTTC. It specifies CASSARQGRSWSYTF.

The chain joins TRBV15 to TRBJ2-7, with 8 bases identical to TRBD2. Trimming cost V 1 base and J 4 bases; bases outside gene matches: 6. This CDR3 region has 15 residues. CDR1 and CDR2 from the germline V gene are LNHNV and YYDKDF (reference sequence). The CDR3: CATSRGTSGRYEQYF. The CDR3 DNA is TGTGCCACCAGCAGAGGCACTAGCGGAAGATACGAGCAGTACTTC.

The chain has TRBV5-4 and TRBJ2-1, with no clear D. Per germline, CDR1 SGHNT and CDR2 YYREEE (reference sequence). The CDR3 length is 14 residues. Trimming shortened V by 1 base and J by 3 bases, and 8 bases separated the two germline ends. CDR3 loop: CASSLSLVYNEQFF. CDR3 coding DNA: TGTGCCAGCAGCTTGAGCCTAGTCTACAATGAGCAGTTCTTC.

The CDR3 DNA sequence: TGCGCCAGCAGCTTTGACGGCGGAATAATTAGCAACTATGGCTACACCTTC. Translating it yields CASSFDGGIISNYGYTF. V usage is TRBV5-1 and J usage is TRBJ1-2; D uncertain. This CDR3 region has 17 residues. The V gene lost 2 bases and the J gene lost 2 bases, with 19 bases spanning the gap. From germline, CDR1 is SGHRS and CDR2 YFSETQ.

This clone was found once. The CDR3 nucleotides are TGCGCCAGCAGTGCGGATTGGGGTCAGGGTTCAGAGACCCAGTACTTC. Protein product: CASSADWGQGSETQYF. The chain links TRBV10-1 to TRBJ2-5, with D maybe TRBD1 (5 bases). Trimming shortened V by 4 bases and J by 4 bases, and 19 bases separated the two germline ends. This CDR3 is 16 amino acids long. The V gene's germline CDR1 is WNHNN and CDR2 SYGVQD (reference sequence).

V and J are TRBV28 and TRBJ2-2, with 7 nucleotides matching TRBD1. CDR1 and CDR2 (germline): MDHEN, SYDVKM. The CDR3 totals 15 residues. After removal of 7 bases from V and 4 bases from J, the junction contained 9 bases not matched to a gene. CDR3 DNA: TGTGCCAGCAAAATAGGGGGACAGTTCACCGGGGAGCTGTTTTTT. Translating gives CASKIGGQFTGELFF.

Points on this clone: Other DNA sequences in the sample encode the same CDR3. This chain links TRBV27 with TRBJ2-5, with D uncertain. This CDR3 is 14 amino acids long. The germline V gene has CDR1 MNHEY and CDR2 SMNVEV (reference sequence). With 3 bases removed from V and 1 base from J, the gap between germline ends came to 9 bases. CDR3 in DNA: TGTGCCAGCAGTTTTATGACGGGCCAAGAGACCCAGTACTTC. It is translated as CASSFMTGQETQYF.

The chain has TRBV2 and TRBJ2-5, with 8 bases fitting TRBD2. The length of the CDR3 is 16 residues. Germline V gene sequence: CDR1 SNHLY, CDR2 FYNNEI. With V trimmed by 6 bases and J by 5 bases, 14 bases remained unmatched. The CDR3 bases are TGTGCCAGCAGGCGGGGACGGACTAGCCACCTGGAGACCCAGTACTTC. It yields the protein CASRRGRTSHLETQYF.

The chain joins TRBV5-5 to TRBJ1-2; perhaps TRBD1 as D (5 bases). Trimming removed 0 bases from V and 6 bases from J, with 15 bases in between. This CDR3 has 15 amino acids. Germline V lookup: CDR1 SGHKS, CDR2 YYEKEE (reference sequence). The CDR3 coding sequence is TGTGCCAGCAGCTTGGCGGCAGGGATCCGTGATGGCTACACCTTC. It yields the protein CASSLAAGIRDGYTF.

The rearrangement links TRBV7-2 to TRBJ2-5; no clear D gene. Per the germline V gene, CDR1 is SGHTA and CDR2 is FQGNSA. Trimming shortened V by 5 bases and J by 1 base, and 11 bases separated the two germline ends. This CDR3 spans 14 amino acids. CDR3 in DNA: TGTGCCAGCAGCCGCCGAAGGAGCCAAGAGACCCAGTACTTC. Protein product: CASSRRRSQETQYF.

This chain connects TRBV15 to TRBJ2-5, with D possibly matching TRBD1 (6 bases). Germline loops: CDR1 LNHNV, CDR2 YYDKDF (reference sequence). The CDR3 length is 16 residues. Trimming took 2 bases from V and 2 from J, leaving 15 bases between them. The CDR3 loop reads CATSRPPETGQETQYF. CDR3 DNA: TGTGCCACCAGCAGACCCCCCGAGACAGGACAAGAGACCCAGTACTTC.

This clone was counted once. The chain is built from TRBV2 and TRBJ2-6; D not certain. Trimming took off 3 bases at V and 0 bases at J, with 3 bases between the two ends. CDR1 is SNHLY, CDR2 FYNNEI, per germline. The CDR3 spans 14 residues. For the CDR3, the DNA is TGTGCCAGCAGTGACTTCTCTGGGGCCAACGTCCTGACTTTC. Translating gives CASSDFSGANVLTF.

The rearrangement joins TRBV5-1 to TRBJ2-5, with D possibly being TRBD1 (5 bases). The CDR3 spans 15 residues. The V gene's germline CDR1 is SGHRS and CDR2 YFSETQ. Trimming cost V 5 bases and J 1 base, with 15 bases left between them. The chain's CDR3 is CASSYGRASQETQYF. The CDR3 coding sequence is TGCGCCAGCAGTTACGGCAGGGCTAGCCAAGAGACCCAGTACTTC.

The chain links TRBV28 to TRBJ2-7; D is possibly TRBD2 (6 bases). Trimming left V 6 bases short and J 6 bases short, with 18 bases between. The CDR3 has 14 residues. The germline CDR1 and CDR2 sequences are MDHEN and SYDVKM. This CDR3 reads CASRVGSRGGEQYF. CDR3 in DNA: TGTGCCAGCAGGGTCGGGAGTAGGGGAGGCGAGCAGTACTTC.

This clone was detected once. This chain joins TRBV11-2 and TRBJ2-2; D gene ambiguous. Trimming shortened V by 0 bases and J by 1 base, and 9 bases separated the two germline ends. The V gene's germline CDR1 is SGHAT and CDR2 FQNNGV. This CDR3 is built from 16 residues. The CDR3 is CASSLEYGRNTGELFF. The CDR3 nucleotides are TGTGCCAGCAGCTTAGAGTACGGTCGGAACACCGGGGAGCTGTTTTTT.

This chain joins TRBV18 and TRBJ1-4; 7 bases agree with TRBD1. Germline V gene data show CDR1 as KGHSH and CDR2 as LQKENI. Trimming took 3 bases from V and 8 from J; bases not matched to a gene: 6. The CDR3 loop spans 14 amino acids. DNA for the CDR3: TGTGCCAGCTCACCCCAGGGGGATCGGGAAAAACTGTTTTTT. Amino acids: CASSPQGDREKLFF.